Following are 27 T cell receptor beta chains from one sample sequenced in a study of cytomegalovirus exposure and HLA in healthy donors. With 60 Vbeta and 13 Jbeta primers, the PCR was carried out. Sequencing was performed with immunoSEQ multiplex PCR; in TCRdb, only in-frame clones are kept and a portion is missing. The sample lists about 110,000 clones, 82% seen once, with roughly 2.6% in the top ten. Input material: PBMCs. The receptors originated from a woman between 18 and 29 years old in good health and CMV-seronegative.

The CDR3 region has the DNA TGCAGCGTTTCTAGGCAGGGGGATCAGCCCCAGCATTTT. It yields the protein CSVSRQGDQPQHF. The chain has TRBV29-1 and TRBJ1-5; TRBD1 agrees at 7 bases. The CDR3 runs 13 residues. Germline assignment: CDR1 SQVTM and CDR2 ANQGSEA. The V segment lost 5 bases and the J segment 5 bases; nucleotides outside the gene matches: 6.

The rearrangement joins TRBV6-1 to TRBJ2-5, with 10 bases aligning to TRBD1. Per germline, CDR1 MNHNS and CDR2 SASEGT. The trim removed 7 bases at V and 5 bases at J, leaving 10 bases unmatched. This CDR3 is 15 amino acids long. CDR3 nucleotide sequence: TGTGCCAGCAAGGGGCGGGGACAGGGGTGGGAGACCCAGTACTTC. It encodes CASKGRGQGWETQYF.

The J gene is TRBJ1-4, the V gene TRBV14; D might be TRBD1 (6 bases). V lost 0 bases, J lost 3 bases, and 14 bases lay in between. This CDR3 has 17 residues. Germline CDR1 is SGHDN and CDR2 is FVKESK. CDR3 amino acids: CASSQETGFLANEKLFF. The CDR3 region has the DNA TGTGCCAGCAGCCAAGAGACAGGTTTTTTAGCTAATGAAAAACTGTTTTTT. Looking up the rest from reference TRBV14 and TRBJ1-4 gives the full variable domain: EAGVTQFPSHSVIEKGQTVTLRCDPISGHDNLYWYRRVMGKEIKFLLHFVKESKQDESGMPNNRFLAERTGGTYSTLKVQPAELEDSGVYFCASSQETGFLANEKLFFGSGTQLSVL.

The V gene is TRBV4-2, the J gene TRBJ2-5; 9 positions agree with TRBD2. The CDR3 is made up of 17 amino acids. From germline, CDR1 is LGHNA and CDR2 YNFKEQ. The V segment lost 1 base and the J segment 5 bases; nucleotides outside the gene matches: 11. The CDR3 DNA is TGTGCCAGCAGCCAAGTGGCGGGGGGGAACCGATGGGAGACCCAGTACTTC. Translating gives CASSQVAGGNRWETQYF.

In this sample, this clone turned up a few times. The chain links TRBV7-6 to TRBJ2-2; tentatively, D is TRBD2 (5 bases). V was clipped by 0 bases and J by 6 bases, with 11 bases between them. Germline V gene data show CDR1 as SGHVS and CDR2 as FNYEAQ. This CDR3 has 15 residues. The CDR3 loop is CASSLAGVSAGELFF. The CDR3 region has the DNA TGTGCCAGCAGCTTAGCCGGGGTATCGGCCGGGGAGCTGTTTTTT. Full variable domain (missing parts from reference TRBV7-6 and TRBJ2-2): GAGVSQSPRYKVTKRGQDVALRCDPISGHVSLYWYRQALGQGPEFLTYFNYEAQQDKSGLPNDRFSAERPEGSISTLTIQRTEQRDSAMYRCASSLAGVSAGELFFGEGSRLTVL.

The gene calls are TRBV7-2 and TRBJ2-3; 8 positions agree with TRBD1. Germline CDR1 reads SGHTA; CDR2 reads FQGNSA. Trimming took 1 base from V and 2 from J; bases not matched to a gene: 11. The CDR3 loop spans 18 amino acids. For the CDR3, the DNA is TGTGCCAGCAGCTTAGGGGCCAGGGGGCTATCGAACACAGATACGCAGTATTTT. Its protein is CASSLGARGLSNTDTQYF.

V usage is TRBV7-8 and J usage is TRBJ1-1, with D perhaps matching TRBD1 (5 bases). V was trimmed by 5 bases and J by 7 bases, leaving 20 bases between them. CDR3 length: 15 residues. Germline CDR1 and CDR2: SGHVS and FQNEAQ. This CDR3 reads CASSPMIVGAVEAFF. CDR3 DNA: TGTGCCAGCAGCCCTATGATCGTAGGGGCCGTTGAAGCTTTCTTT.

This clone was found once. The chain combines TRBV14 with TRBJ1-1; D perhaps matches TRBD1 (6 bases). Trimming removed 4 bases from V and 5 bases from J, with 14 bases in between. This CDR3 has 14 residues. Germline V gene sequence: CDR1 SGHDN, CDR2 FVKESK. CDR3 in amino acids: CASSLTGSGTEAFF. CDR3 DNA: TGTGCCAGCAGCCTCACAGGGAGTGGGACTGAAGCTTTCTTT.

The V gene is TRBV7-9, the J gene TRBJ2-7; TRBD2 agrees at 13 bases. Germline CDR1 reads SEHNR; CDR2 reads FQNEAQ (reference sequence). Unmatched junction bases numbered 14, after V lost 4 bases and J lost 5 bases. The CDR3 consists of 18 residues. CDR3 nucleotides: TGTGCCAGCAGCTCCCCGAGCGGACTAGCGGGAGCGGGCCACGAGCAGTACTTC. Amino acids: CASSSPSGLAGAGHEQYF.

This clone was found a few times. This CDR3 is CASTLSVGTEAFF. The CDR3 nucleotides are TGCGCCAGCACCCTCAGCGTGGGCACTGAAGCTTTCTTT. V is TRBV10-2 and J is TRBJ1-1; the D is unclear. The CDR3 contains 13 residues. Per the germline V gene, CDR1 is WSHSY and CDR2 is SAAADI. V was pared by 7 bases and J by 4 bases, with 13 bases between.

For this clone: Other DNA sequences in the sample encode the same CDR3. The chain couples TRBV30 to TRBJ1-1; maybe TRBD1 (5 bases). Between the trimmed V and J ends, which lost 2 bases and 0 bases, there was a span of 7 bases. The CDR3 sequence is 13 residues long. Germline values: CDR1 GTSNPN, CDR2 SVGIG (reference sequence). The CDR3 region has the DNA TGTGCCTGGAGTACAGGTTTGAACACTGAAGCTTTCTTT. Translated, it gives CAWSTGLNTEAFF.

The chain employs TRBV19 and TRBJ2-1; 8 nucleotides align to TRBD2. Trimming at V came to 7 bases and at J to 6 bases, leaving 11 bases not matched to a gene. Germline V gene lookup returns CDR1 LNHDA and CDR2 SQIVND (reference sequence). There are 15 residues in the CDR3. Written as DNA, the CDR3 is TGTGCCAGTATGAAAGGGGGGACTAGGAGCAATGAGCAGTTCTTC. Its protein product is CASMKGGTRSNEQFF.

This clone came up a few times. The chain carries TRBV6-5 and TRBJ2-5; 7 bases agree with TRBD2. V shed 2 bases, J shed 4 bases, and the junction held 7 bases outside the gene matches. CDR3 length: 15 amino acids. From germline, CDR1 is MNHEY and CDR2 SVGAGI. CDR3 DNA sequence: TGTGCCAGCAGTTACGCTGTGACTAGCATAGAGACCCAGTACTTC. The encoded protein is CASSYAVTSIETQYF.

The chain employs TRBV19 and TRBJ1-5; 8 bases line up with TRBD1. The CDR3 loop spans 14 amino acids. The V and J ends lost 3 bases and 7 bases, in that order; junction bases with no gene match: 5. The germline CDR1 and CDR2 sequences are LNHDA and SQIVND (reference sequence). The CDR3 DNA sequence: TGTGCCAGTAGTATGACAGGGGCGGGGCAGCCCCAGCATTTT. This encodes CASSMTGAGQPQHF.

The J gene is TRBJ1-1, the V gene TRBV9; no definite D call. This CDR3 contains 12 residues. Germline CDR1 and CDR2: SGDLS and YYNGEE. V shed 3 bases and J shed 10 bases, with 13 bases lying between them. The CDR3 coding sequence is TGTGCCAGCAGCGACTCGGTTGGCGGAGCTTTCTTT. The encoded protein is CASSDSVGGAFF.

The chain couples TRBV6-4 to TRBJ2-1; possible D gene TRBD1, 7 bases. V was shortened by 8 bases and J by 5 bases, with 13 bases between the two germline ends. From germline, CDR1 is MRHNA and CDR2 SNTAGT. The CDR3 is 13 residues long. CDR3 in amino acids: CASAGQPHNEQFF. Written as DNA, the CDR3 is TGTGCCAGCGCGGGACAGCCTCACAATGAGCAGTTCTTC.

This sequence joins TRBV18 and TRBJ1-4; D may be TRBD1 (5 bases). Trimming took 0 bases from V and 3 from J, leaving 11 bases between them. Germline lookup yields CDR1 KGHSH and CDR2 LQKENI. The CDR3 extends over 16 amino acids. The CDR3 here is CASSPPLGHPNEKLFF. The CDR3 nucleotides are TGTGCCAGCTCACCACCGTTAGGACATCCTAATGAAAAACTGTTTTTT. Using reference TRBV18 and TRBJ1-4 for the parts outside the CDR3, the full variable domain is NAGVMQNPRHLVRRRGQEARLRCSPMKGHSHVYWYRQLPEEGLKFMVYLQKENIIDESGMPKERFSAEFPKEGPSILRIQQVVRGDSAAYFCASSPPLGHPNEKLFFGSGTQLSVL.

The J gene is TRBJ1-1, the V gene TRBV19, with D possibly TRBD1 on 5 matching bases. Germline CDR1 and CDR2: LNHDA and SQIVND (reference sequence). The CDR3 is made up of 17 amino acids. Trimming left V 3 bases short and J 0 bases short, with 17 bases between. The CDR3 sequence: CASSIIWGGQMNTEAFF. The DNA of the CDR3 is TGTGCCAGTAGTATCATCTGGGGCGGACAAATGAACACTGAAGCTTTCTTT.

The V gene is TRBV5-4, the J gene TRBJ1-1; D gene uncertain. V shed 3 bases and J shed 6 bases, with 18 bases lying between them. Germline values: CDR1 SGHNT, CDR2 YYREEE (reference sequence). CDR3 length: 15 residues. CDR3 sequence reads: CASSSGAGSVAEAFF. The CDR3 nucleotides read TGTGCCAGCAGCTCGGGAGCCGGGTCAGTAGCTGAAGCTTTCTTT.

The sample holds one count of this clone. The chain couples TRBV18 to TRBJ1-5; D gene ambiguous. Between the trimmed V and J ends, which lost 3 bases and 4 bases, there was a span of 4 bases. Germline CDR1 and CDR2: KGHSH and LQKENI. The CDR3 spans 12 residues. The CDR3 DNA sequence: TGTGCCAGCTCACCCGAGAATCAGCCCCAGCATTTT. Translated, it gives CASSPENQPQHF.

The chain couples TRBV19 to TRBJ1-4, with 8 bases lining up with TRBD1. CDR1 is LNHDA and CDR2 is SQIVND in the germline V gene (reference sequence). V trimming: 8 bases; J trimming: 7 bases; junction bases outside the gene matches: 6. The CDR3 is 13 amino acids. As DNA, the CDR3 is TGTGCCAGTGCGGACAGGGTGGGTGAAAAACTGTTTTTT. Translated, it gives CASADRVGEKLFF.

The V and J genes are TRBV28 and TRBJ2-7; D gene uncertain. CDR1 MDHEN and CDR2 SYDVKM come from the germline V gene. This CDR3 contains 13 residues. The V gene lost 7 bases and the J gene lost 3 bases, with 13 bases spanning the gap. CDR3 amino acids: CASTISAGYEQYF. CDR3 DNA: TGTGCCAGCACCATTTCGGCAGGCTACGAGCAGTACTTC.

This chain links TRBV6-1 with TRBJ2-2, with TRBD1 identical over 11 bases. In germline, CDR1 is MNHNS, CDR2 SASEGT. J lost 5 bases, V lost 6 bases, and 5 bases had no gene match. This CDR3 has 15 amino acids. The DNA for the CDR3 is TGTGCCAGCAGCCCGGGACAGGGGGAGACCGGGGAGCTGTTTTTT. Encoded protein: CASSPGQGETGELFF.

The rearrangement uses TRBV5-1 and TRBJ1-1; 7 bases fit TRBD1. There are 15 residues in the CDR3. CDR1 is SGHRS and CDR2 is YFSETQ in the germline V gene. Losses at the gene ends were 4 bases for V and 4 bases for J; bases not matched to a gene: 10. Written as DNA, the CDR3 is TGCGCCAGCAGCGACGGACAGGTCGATGGCACTGAAGCTTTCTTT. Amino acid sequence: CASSDGQVDGTEAFF.

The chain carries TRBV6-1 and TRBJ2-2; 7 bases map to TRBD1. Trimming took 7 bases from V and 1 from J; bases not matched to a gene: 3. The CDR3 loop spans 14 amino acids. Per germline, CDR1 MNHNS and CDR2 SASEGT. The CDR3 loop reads CASIRQGNTGELFF. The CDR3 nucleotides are TGTGCCAGCATTCGACAGGGGAACACCGGGGAGCTGTTTTTT.

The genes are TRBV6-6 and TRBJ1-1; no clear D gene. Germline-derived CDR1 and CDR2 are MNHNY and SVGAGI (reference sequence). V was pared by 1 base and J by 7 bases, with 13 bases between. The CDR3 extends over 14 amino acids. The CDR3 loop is CASSYWESGSEAFF. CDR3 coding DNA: TGTGCCAGCAGTTACTGGGAATCGGGAAGTGAAGCTTTCTTT.

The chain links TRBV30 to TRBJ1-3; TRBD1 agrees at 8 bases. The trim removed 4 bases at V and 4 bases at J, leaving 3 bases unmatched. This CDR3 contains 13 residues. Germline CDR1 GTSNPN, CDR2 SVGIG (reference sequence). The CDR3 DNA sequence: TGTGCCTGGATCCAGGGGGCGGGAAACACCATATATTTT. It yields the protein CAWIQGAGNTIYF.